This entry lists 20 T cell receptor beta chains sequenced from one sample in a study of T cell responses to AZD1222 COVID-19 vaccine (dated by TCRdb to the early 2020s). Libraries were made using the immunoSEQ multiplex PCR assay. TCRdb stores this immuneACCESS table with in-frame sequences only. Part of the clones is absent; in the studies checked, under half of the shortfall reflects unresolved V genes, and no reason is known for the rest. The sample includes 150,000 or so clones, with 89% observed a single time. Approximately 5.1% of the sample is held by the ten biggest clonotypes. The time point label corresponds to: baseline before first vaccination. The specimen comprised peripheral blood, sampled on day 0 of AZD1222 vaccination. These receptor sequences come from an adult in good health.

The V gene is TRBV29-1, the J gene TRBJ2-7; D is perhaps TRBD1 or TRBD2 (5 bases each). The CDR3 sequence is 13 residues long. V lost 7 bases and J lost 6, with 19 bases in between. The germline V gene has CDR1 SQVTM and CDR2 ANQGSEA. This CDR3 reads CSGGPWGGGEQYF. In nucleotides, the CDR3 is TGCAGCGGCGGCCCATGGGGCGGAGGCGAGCAGTACTTC.

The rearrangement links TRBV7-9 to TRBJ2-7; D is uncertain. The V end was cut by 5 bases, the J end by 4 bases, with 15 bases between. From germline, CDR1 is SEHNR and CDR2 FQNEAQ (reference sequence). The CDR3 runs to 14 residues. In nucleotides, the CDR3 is TGTGCCAGCAGCCACCCCCCCCGGGTTTACGAGCAGTACTTC. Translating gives CASSHPPRVYEQYF.

CDR3: CASNRGSQETQYF. The CDR3 coding sequence is TGTGCCAGCAATAGGGGGTCTCAAGAGACCCAGTACTTC. The gene calls are TRBV12-3 or TRBV12-4 and TRBJ2-5, with TRBD1 as a possible D gene (6 bases). The CDR3 sequence is 13 residues long. The V gene lost 7 bases and the J gene lost 2 bases, with 11 bases spanning the gap.

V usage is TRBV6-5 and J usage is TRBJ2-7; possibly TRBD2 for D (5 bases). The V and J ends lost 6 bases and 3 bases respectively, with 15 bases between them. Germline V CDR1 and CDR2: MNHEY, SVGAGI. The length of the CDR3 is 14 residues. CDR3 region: CASSPLGEHYEQYF. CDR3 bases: TGTGCCAGCAGCCCCCTCGGGGAGCACTACGAGCAGTACTTC.

The CDR3 DNA is TGTGCCAGCAGCCAAGGGACAGGGGGCTGGGATGAGCAGTTCTTC. This gives the protein CASSQGTGGWDEQFF. The chain recombines TRBV11-3 with TRBJ2-1, with 12 bases matching TRBD1. The CDR3 is made up of 15 amino acids. The ends lost 5 bases at V and 8 bases at J; junction bases unmatched: 7. CDR1 is SGHNT, CDR2 YENEEA, per germline.

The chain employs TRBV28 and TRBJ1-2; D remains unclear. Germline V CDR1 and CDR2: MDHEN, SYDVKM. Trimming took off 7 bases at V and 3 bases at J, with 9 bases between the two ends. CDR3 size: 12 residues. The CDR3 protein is CASNRRYYGYTF. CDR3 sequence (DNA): TGTGCCAGCAATCGACGGTACTATGGCTACACCTTC.

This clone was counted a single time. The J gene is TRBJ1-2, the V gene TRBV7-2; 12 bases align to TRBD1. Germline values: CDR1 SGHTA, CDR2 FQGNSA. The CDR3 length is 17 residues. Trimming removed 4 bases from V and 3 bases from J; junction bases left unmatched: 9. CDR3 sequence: CASSSISGTGGDYGYTF. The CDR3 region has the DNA TGTGCCAGCAGCTCGATCTCCGGGACAGGGGGCGACTATGGCTACACCTTC.

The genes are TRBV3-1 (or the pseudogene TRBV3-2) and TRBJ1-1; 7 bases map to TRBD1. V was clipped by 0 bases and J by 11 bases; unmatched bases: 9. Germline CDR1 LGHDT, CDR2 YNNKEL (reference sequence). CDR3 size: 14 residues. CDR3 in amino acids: CASSQDRGFGSAFF. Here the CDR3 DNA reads TGTGCCAGCAGCCAAGACAGGGGGTTCGGGTCGGCTTTCTTT.

CDR3 coding DNA: TGTGCCAGCAGCCGGGACAGGTCCTCCTACAATGAGCAGTTCTTC. Its protein is CASSRDRSSYNEQFF. V is TRBV6-5 and J is TRBJ2-1; 8 bases agree with TRBD1. The germline V gene encodes CDR1 MNHEY and CDR2 SVGAGI. Germline trimming cut 6 bases from V and 0 bases from J; bases unmatched to any gene: 4. This CDR3 has 15 residues.

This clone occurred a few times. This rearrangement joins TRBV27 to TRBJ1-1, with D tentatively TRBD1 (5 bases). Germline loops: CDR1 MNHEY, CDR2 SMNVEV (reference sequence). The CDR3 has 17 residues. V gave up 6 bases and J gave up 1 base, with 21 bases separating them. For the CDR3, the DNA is TGTGCCAGCAGCCCCGGGACCGAGGAGACTTGGAACACTGAAGCTTTCTTT. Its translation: CASSPGTEETWNTEAFF.

CDR3 sequence: CASSAPGTASNQPQHF. The CDR3 DNA sequence: TGTGCCAGTAGTGCACCCGGGACAGCCTCAAATCAGCCCCAGCATTTT. This chain joins TRBV19 and TRBJ1-5; 7 nucleotides align to TRBD1. Germline V lookup: CDR1 LNHDA, CDR2 SQIVND (reference sequence). After removal of 5 bases from V and 4 bases from J, the junction contained 11 bases not matched to a gene. This CDR3 has 16 amino acids.

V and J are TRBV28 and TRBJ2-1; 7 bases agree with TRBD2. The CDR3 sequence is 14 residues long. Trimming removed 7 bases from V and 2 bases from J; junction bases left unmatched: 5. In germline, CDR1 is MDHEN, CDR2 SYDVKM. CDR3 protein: CASTMGGTYNEQFF. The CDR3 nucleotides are TGTGCCAGCACCATGGGGGGGACCTACAATGAGCAGTTCTTC. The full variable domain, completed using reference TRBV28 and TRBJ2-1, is DVKVTQSSRYLVKRTGEKVFLECVQDMDHENMFWYRQDPGLGLRLIYFSYDVKMKEKGDIPEGYSVSREKKERFSLILESASTNQTSMYLCASTMGGTYNEQFFGPGTRLTVL.

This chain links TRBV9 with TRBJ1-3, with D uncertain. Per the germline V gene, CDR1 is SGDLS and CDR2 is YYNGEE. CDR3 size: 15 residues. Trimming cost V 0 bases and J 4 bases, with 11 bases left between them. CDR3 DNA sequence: TGTGCCAGCAGCGTAGATTTCGGTCACGGAAACACCATATATTTT. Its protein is CASSVDFGHGNTIYF. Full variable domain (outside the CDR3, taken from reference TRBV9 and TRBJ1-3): DSGVTQTPKHLITATGQRVTLRCSPRSGDLSVYWYQQSLDQGLQFLIQYYNGEERAKGNILERFSAQQFPDLHSELNLSSLELGDSALYFCASSVDFGHGNTIYFGEGSWLTVV.

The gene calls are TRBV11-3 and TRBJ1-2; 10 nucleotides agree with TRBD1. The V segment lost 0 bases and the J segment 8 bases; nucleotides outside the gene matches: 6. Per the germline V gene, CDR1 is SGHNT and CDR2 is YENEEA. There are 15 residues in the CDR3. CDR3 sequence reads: CASSLDPGQGLGYTF. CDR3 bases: TGTGCCAGCAGCTTAGATCCGGGACAGGGGCTGGGCTACACCTTC.

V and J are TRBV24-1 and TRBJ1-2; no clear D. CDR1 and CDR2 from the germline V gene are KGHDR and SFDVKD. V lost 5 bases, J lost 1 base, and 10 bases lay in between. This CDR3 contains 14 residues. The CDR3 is CATSGWGDNYGYTF. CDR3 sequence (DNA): TGTGCCACCAGTGGATGGGGAGATAACTATGGCTACACCTTC.

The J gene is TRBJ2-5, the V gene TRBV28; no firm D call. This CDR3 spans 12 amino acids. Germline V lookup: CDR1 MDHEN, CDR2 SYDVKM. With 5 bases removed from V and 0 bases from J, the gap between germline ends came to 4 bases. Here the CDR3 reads CASSGDQETQYF. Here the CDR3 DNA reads TGTGCCAGCAGTGGGGACCAAGAGACCCAGTACTTC.

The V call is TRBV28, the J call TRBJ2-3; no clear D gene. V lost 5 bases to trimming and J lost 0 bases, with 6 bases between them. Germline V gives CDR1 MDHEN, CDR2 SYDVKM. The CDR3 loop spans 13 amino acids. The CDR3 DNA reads TGTGCCAGCAGTCCGCCAAGCACAGATACGCAGTATTTT. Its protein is CASSPPSTDTQYF.

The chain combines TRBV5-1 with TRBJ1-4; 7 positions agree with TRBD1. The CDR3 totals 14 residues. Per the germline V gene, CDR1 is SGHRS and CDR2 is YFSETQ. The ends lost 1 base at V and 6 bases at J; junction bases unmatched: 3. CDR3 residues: CASSLRTGDEKLFF. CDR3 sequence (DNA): TGCGCCAGCAGCTTGAGGACAGGCGATGAAAAACTGTTTTTT.

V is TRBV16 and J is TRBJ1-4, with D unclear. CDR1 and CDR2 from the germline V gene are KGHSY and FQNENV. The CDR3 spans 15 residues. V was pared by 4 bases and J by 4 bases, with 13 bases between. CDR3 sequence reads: CASSRTNLFNEKLFF. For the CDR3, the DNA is TGTGCCAGCAGCCGAACAAACCTTTTTAATGAAAAACTGTTTTTT.

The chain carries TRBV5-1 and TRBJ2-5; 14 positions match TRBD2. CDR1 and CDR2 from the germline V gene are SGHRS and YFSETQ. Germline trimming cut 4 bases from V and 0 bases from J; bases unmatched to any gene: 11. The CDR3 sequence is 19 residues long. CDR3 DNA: TGCGCCAGCAGCCCGAGGGGACTAGCGGGAGTAGGGTACCAAGAGACCCAGTACTTC. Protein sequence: CASSPRGLAGVGYQETQYF.